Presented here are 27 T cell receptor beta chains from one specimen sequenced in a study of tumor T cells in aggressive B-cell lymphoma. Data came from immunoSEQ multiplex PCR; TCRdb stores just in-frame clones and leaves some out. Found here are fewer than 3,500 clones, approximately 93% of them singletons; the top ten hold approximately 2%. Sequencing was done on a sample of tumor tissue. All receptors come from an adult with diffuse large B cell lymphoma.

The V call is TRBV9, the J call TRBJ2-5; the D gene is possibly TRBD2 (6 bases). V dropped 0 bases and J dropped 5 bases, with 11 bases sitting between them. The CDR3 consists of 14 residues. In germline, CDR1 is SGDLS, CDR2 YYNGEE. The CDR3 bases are TGTGCCAGCAGCGTAGAACTAGCATGGGAGACCCAGTACTTC. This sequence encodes CASSVELAWETQYF.

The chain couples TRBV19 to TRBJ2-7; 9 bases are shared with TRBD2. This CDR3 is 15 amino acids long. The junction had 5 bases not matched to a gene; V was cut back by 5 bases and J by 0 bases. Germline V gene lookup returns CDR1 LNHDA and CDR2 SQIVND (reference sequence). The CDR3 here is CASSEASGDSYEQYF. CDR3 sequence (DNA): TGTGCCAGTAGTGAGGCTAGCGGGGACTCCTACGAGCAGTACTTC.

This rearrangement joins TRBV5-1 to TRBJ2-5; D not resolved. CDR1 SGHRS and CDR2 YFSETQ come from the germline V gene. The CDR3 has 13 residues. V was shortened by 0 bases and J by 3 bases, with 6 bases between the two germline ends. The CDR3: CASSLEAKETQYF. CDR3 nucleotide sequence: TGCGCCAGCAGCTTGGAAGCGAAAGAGACCCAGTACTTC.

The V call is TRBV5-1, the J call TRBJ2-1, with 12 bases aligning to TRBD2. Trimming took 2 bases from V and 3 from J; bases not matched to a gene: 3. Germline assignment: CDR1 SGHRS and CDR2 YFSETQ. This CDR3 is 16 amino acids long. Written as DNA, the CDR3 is TGCGCCAGCAGCTTATCTAGCGGGAGGGACTACAATGAGCAGTTCTTC. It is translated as CASSLSSGRDYNEQFF.

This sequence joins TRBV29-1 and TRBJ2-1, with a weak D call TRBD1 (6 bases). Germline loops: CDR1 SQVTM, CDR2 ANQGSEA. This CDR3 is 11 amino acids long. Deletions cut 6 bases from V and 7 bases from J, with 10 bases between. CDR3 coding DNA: TGCAGCGTAAAAACAGGGAATGAGCAGTTCTTC. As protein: CSVKTGNEQFF.

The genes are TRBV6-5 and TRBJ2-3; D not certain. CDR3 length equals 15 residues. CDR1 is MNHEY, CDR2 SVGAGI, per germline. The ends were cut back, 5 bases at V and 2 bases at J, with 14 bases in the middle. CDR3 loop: CASSTLGGSTDTQYF. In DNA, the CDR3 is TGTGCCAGCAGTACCCTTGGCGGTTCCACAGATACGCAGTATTTT.

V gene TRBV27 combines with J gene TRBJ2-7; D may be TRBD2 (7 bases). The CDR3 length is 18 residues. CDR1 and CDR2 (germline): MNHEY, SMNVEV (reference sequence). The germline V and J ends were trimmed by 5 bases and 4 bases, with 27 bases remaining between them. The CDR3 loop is CASSPEPPTRGAWYEQYF. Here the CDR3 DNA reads TGTGCCAGCAGTCCAGAACCCCCGACACGGGGGGCTTGGTACGAGCAGTACTTC.

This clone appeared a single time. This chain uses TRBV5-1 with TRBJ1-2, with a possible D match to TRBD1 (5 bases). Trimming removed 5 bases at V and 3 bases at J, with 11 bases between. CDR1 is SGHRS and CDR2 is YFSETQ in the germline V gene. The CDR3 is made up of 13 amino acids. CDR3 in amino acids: CASSWGADYGYTF. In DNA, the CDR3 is TGCGCCAGCAGTTGGGGCGCTGACTATGGCTACACCTTC.

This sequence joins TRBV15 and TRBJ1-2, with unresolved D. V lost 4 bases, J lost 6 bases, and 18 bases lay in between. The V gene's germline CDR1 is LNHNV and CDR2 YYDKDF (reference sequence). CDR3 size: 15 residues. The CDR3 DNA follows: TGTGCCACCAGCACCCCCCTCCGCGGGTTTAATGGCTACACCTTC. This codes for CATSTPLRGFNGYTF.

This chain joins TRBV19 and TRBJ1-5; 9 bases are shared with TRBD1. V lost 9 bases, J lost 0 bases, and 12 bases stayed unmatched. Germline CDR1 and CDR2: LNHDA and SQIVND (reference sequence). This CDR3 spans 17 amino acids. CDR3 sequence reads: CARTDRGLPGSNQPQHF. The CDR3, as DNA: TGTGCCAGAACGGACAGGGGCCTCCCGGGTAGCAATCAGCCCCAGCATTTT.

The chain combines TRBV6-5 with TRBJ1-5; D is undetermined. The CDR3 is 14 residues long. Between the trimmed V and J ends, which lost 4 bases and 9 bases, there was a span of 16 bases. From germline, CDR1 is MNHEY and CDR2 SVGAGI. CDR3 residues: CASSFGEEVGPQHF. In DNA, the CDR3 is TGTGCCAGCAGTTTTGGGGAGGAGGTAGGGCCCCAGCATTTT.

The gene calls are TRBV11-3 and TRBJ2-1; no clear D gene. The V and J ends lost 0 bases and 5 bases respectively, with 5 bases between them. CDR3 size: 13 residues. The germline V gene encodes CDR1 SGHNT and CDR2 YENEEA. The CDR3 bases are TGTGCCAGCAGCTTAGAGGAGCACAATGAGCAGTTCTTC. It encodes CASSLEEHNEQFF.

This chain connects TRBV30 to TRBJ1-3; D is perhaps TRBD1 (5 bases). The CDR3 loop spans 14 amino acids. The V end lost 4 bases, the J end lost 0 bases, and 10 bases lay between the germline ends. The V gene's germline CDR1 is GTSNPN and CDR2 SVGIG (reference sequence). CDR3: CAWTPGGSGNTIYF. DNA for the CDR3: TGTGCCTGGACCCCCGGGGGCTCTGGAAACACCATATATTTT.

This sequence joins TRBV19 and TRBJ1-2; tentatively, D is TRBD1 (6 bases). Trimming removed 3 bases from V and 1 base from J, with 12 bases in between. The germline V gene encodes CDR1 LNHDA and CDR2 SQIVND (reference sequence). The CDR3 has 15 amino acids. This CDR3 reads CASSIGQGRNYGYTF. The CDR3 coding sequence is TGTGCCAGTAGTATCGGCCAGGGGCGTAACTATGGCTACACCTTC.

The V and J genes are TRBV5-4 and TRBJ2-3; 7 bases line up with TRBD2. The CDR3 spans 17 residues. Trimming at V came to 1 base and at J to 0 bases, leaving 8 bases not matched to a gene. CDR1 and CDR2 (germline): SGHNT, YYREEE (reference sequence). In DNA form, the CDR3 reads TGTGCCAGCAGCTTGAGACTAGCTGACGCTAGCACAGATACGCAGTATTTT. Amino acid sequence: CASSLRLADASTDTQYF. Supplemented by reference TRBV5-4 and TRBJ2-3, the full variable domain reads ETGVTQSPTHLIKTRGQQVTLRCSSQSGHNTVSWYQQALGQGPQFIFQYYREEENGRGNFPPRFSGLQFPNYSSELNVNALELDDSALYLCASSLRLADASTDTQYFGPGTRLTVL.

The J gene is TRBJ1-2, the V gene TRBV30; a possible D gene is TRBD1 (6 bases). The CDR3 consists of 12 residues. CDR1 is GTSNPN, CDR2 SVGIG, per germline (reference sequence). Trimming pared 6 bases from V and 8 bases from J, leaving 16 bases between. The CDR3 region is CACSRGREGYTF. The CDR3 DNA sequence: TGTGCCTGCAGCAGGGGTAGAGAGGGCTACACCTTC.

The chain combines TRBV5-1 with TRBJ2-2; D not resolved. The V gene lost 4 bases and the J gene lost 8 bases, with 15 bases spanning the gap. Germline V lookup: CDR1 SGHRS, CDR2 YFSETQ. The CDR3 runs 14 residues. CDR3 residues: CASSRLYPRGELFF. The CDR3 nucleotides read TGCGCCAGCAGCCGGTTGTACCCCAGGGGGGAGCTGTTTTTT.

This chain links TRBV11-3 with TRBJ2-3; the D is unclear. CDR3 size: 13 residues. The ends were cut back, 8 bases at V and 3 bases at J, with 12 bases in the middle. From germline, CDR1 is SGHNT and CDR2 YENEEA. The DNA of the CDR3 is TGTGCCAGCGGGCTGGCAGAAACAGATACGCAGTATTTT. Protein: CASGLAETDTQYF. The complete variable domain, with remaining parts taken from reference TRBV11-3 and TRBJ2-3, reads EAGVVQSPRYKIIEKKQPVAFWCNPISGHNTLYWYLQNLGQGPELLIRYENEEAVDDSQLPKDRFSAERLKGVDSTLKIQPAELGDSAVYLCASGLAETDTQYFGPGTRLTVL.

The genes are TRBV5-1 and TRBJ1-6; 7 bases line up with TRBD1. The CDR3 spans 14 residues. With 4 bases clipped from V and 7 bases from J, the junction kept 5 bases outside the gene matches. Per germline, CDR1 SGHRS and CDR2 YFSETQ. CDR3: CASSMGQSNSPLHF. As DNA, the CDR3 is TGCGCCAGCAGCATGGGACAGTCCAATTCACCCCTCCACTTT. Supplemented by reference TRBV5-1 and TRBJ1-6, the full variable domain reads KAGVTQTPRYLIKTRGQQVTLSCSPISGHRSVSWYQQTPGQGLQFLFEYFSETQRNKGNFPGRFSGRQFSNSRSEMNVSTLELGDSALYLCASSMGQSNSPLHFGNGTRLTVT.

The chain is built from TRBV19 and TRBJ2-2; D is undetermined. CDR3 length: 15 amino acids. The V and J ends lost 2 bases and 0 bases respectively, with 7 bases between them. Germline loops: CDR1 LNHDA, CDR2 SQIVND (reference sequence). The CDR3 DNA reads TGTGCCAGTAGTATAAACCTAGCGAACACCGGGGAGCTGTTTTTT. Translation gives CASSINLANTGELFF.

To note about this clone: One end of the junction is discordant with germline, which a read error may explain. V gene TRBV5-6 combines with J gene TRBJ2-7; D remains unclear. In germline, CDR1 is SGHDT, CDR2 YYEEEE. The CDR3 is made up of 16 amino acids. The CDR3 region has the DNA TGTGTCAGCAGCTTGTGGCTCTTGTTGGTGTCCTACGAGCAGTACTTC. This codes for CVSSLWLLLVSYEQYF. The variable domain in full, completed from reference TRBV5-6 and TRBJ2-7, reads DAGVTQSPTHLIKTRGQQVTLRCSPKSGHDTVSWYQQALGQGPQFIFQYYEEEERQRGNFPDRFSGHQFPNYSSELNVNALLLGDSALYLCVSSLWLLLVSYEQYFGPGTRLTVT.

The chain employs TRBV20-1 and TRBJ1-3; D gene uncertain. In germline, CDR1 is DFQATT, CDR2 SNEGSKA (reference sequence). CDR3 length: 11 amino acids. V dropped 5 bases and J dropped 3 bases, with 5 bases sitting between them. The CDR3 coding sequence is TGCAGTGCTGCAGGTGGAAACACCATATATTTT. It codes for CSAAGGNTIYF.

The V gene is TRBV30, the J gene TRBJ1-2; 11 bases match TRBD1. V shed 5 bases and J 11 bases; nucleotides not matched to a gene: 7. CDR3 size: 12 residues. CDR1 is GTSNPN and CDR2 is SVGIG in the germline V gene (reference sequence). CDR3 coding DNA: TGTGCCTGGGGGGACAGGGGGTCCCGTTACACCTTC. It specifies CAWGDRGSRYTF.

The CDR3 loop is CASSLVSGTEAFF. CDR3 in DNA: TGTGCCAGCAGCTTAGTCTCAGGGACTGAAGCTTTCTTT. The chain combines TRBV11-3 with TRBJ1-1, with D tentatively TRBD1 (5 bases). Trimming took 1 base from V and 5 from J, leaving 8 bases between them. Germline CDR1 reads SGHNT; CDR2 reads YENEEA. This CDR3 is 13 amino acids long.

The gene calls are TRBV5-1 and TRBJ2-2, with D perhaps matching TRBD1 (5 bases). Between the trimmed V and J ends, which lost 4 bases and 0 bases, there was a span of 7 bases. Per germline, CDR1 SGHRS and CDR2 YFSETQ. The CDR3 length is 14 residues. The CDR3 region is CASSQDTNTGELFF. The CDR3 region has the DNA TGCGCCAGCAGCCAGGACACGAACACCGGGGAGCTGTTTTTT.

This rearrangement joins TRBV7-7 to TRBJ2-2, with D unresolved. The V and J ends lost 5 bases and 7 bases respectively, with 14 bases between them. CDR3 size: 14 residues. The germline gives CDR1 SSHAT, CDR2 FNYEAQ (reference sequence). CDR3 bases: TGTGCCAGCAGCCGAGGAACAACTTACGGGGAGCTGTTTTTT. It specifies CASSRGTTYGELFF.

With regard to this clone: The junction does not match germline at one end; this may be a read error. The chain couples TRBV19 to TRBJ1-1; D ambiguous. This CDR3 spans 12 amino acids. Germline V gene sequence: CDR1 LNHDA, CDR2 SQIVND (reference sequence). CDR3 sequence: CVSSISYTEAFF. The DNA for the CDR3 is TGTGTCAGTAGTATTTCTTACACTGAAGCTTTCTTT.